The next 4 T cell receptor beta chains were all read from a single sample in a study of blood T cell repertoires in COVID-19. Only in-frame clones appear in the TCRdb table, and some are missing; sequencing was by immunoSEQ multiplex PCR. The sample contains around 150,000 clones, 70% to 80% of which appear only once. The sequenced sample consisted of peripheral blood. The origin of the receptors is a man between 60 and 75 years old with acute or convalescent COVID-19.

The gene calls are TRBV2 and TRBJ1-1; D call uncertain. Germline lookup yields CDR1 SNHLY and CDR2 FYNNEI. This CDR3 is built from 14 residues. Deletions cut 7 bases from V and 0 bases from J, with 12 bases between. CDR3 sequence (DNA): TGTGCCAGCAACGGCGGGCTGATGAACACTGAAGCTTTCTTT. It yields the protein CASNGGLMNTEAFF.

The chain combines TRBV5-1 with TRBJ1-2, with 7 bases that match TRBD1. The CDR3 length is 15 residues. The V and J ends lost 3 bases and 2 bases, in that order; junction bases with no gene match: 7. Germline-derived CDR1 and CDR2 are SGHRS and YFSETQ. For the CDR3, the DNA is TGCGCCAGCAGCTCTGGACAGGCTCAAAACTATGGCTACACCTTC. Translating it yields CASSSGQAQNYGYTF.

The chain uses TRBV6-2 or TRBV6-3 and TRBJ2-5, with 10 bases that match TRBD1. Germline CDR1 is MNHEY and CDR2 is SVGEGT. This CDR3 is 15 amino acids long. J lost 4 bases, V lost 5 bases, and 7 bases had no gene match. The CDR3: CASSGFGTGAETQYF. CDR3 sequence (DNA): TGTGCCAGCAGTGGCTTCGGGACAGGGGCAGAGACCCAGTACTTC.

The chain couples TRBV5-4 to TRBJ2-3; D perhaps matches TRBD2 (5 bases). Germline CDR1 reads SGHNT; CDR2 reads YYREEE (reference sequence). CDR3 length equals 12 residues. V was clipped by 4 bases and J by 5 bases, with 8 bases between them. CDR3 sequence reads: CASSPGEDTQYF. CDR3 DNA: TGTGCCAGCAGCCCCGGGGAAGATACGCAGTATTTT.